This T cell receptor beta chain originates from a study of shared clonotypes between healthy human individuals. Deep-level running was used for the assay. It was across several immunoSEQ plates that each subset's genomic DNA was evenly split. The protocol was immunoSEQ multiplex PCR, while the TCRdb copy is restricted to in-frame clones and leaves out a portion. The sample lists fewer than 850,000 clones, 95% to 97% occurring once. General study findings and limits: Non-shared clonotypes had lower generation probabilities than those shared by all four donors.

On this clone: Its target is unknown.

Germline trimming cut 5 bases from V and 0 bases from J; bases unmatched to any gene: 8. This CDR3 has 16 amino acids. In germline, CDR1 is SGHVS, CDR2 FQNEAQ. Positive CCR7 selection of CD45RO-negative cells yielded the naive CD8 cells, and terminally differentiated effector memory CD45RA+ cells were excluded. The chain joins TRBV7-8 to TRBJ1-1; 8 bases map to TRBD1. Sequencing was carried out using naive CD8+ T cells sorted from blood. This TCR came from a man aged 25 to 45 in good health. The CDR3 DNA reads TGTGCCAGCAGCCCTCGACAGGGGTTTATGAACACTGAAGCTTTCTTT. It encodes CASSPRQGFMNTEAFF.